This is a list of T cell receptor beta chains from one sample in a study of T-cell memory formation after mild COVID-19. TCRdb independently ran MiXCR on the 5' RACE reads; one entry per CDR3 protein. The sample contains fewer than 50,000 distinct CDR3 sequences, roughly 12% of which appear only once. The sample comprised PBMCs or a T cell subset sorted from them (not recorded which). These receptors all stem from a man aged 18 to 30 who had mild COVID-19 (a few samples of this study predate the infection). Cell type and time point are not known. The CDR3 runs from the conserved cysteine through the conserved F or W. The D gene is left open where the match is weak. Size is omitted from some rows. Given values are once, few, many or a class for expanded clones.

abundance	len	v_gene	j_gene	d_gene	CDR3aa	CDR3nt
few	14	TRBV7-8	TRBJ2-7	.	CASSPTGPPYEQYF	TGTGCCAGCAGCCCTACGGGACCCCCGTACGAGCAGTACTTC
many	14	TRBV27	TRBJ1-2	.	CASSPQGSGYGYTF	TGTGCCAGCAGTCCACAGGGCTCGGGCTATGGCTACACCTTC
.	12	TRBV4-3	TRBJ2-1	TRBD1	CASSRDSNEQFF	TGCGCCAGCAGCCGGGACAGCAATGAGCAGTTCTTC
medium-sized	14	TRBV13	TRBJ1-1	.	CASSLGLMRRVDFF	TGTGCCAGCAGCTTAGGCCTAATGAGGAGGGTCGATTTCTTT
few	15	TRBV5-6	TRBJ2-5	.	CASSLLAGIQETQYF	TGTGCCAGCAGCTTGCTGGCGGGGATTCAAGAGACCCAGTACTTC
few	13	TRBV30	TRBJ2-3	.	CTLGWPSTDTQYF	TGTACCCTGGGCTGGCCTAGCACAGATACGCAGTATTTT
.	19	TRBV18	TRBJ2-2	.	CASSPGEIGAPEGTGELFF	TGTGCCAGCTCACCAGGCGAGATTGGGGCCCCGGAAGGCACCGGGGAGCTGTTTTTT
few	12	TRBV6-5	TRBJ2-7	TRBD1	CASSANRGEQYF	TGTGCCAGCAGCGCCAACAGGGGCGAGCAGTACTTC
many	16	TRBV4-3	TRBJ2-1	.	CASSQGTGPTGNEQFF	TGCGCCAGCAGCCAAGGTACAGGGCCCACCGGGAATGAGCAGTTCTTC
.	15	TRBV5-5	TRBJ1-1	.	CASSLSSQGSTEAFF	TGTGCCAGCAGCTTGTCCTCTCAGGGAAGCACTGAAGCTTTCTTT
few	13	TRBV12-3/TRBV12-4	TRBJ2-2	.	CASSLRSDGELFF	TGTGCCAGCAGTCTGAGGAGCGACGGGGAGCTGTTTTTT
.	14	TRBV7-8	TRBJ2-7	.	CASSLGGNTYEQYF	TGTGCCAGCAGCTTGGGGGGTAACACCTACGAGCAGTACTTC
.	12	TRBV7-2	TRBJ1-5	.	CASSLEGQPQHF	TGTGCCAGCAGCTTAGAGGGTCAGCCCCAGCATTTT
few	15	TRBV5-1	TRBJ2-1	.	CASSLAVLNYNEQFF	TGCGCCAGCAGCTTGGCTGTTTTAAATTACAATGAGCAGTTCTTC
few	16	TRBV6-5	TRBJ2-3	.	CASSYSEGSWSDTQYF	TGTGCCAGCAGTTACTCGGAGGGGAGTTGGTCAGATACGCAGTATTTT
many	16	TRBV11-2	TRBJ1-1	.	CASSLEFGKMNTEAFF	TGTGCCAGCAGCTTAGAGTTTGGAAAAATGAACACTGAAGCTTTCTTT
few	13	TRBV12-3/TRBV12-4	TRBJ2-6	.	CASSFQGGNVLTF	TGTGCCAGCAGTTTTCAGGGTGGCAACGTCCTGACTTTC
few	14	TRBV7-9	TRBJ1-1	.	CASSLGQEGTEAFF	TGTGCCAGCAGCTTAGGACAGGAAGGCACTGAAGCTTTCTTT
.	15	TRBV4-1	TRBJ1-2	.	CASSQDEGTGSGYTF	TGCGCCAGCAGCCAAGATGAGGGCACAGGGAGTGGCTACACCTTC
many	15	TRBV7-6	TRBJ2-3	.	CASSLEGDATDTQYF	TGTGCCAGCAGCTTAGAGGGTGACGCCACAGATACGCAGTATTTT
many	15	TRBV4-2	TRBJ2-5	TRBD1	CASSQQGQGKETQYF	TGTGCCAGCAGCCAGCAGGGACAGGGCAAAGAGACCCAGTACTTC
.	14	TRBV6-2/TRBV6-3	TRBJ1-6	.	CASKSSRTNSPLHF	TGTGCCAGCAAGTCATCCAGAACCAATTCACCCCTCCACTTT
.	12	TRBV7-2	TRBJ1-2	.	CASSLTNYGYTF	TGTGCCAGCAGCTTGACAAACTATGGCTACACCTTC
few	15	TRBV12-3/TRBV12-4	TRBJ1-1	.	CASSLGHQMNTEAFF	TGTGCCAGCAGTTTAGGACACCAGATGAACACTGAAGCTTTCTTT
.	11	TRBV12-3/TRBV12-4	TRBJ2-2	.	CAQRGTGELFF	TGTGCCCAACGGGGCACCGGGGAGCTGTTTTTT
.	14	TRBV24-1	TRBJ2-5	.	CATSEPSRRETQYF	TGTGCCACCAGTGAACCCAGTCGGCGAGAGACCCAGTACTTC
.	16	TRBV19	TRBJ2-2	.	CASSVVDSRNTGELFF	TGTGCCAGTAGTGTGGTTGACAGCCGGAACACCGGGGAGCTGTTTTTT
.	15	TRBV4-2	TRBJ2-5	.	CASSPRGVFQETQYF	TGTGCCAGCAGCCCCCGAGGCGTCTTTCAAGAGACCCAGTACTTC
.	14	TRBV5-1	TRBJ1-1	.	CASSLEGARTEAFF	TGCGCCAGCAGCTTGGAAGGGGCCCGCACTGAAGCTTTCTTT
once	14	TRBV6-2/TRBV6-3	TRBJ1-5	TRBD1	CASSYRQGIQPQHF	TGTGCCAGCAGTTACAGACAGGGGATCCAGCCCCAGCATTTT
few	13	TRBV7-2	TRBJ1-2	.	CASSLVSNYGYTF	TGTGCCAGCAGCTTAGTATCAAACTATGGCTACACCTTC
few	16	TRBV7-2	TRBJ2-7	TRBD2	CASSLSRGDGIHEQYF	TGTGCCAGCAGCTTATCCCGGGGGGATGGTATCCACGAGCAGTACTTC
many	14	TRBV12-3/TRBV12-4	TRBJ2-5	TRBD1	CASSSGQGGETQYF	TGTGCCAGCAGTTCTGGACAGGGGGGAGAGACCCAGTACTTC
.	13	TRBV20-1	TRBJ2-5	.	CSARQDDQETQYF	TGCAGTGCTAGACAGGATGACCAAGAGACCCAGTACTTC
many	14	TRBV20-1	TRBJ2-7	.	CSARVPGVAREQYF	TGCAGTGCTAGGGTTCCCGGTGTGGCCCGCGAGCAGTACTTC
few	13	TRBV10-3	TRBJ1-1	TRBD1	CAIRTGGNTEAFF	TGTGCCATCAGGACAGGGGGCAACACTGAAGCTTTCTTT
.	14	TRBV3-1	TRBJ2-3	.	CASSQVVAGDTQYF	TGTGCCAGCAGCCAAGTGGTAGCCGGGGATACGCAGTATTTT
medium-sized	15	TRBV4-3	TRBJ2-7	.	CASSQARGSSYEQYF	TGCGCCAGCAGCCAAGCGCGGGGAAGCTCCTACGAGCAGTACTTC
.	13	TRBV7-9	TRBJ1-4	.	CASSLSWGEKLFF	TGTGCCAGCAGCCTCTCGTGGGGCGAAAAACTGTTTTTT
.	13	TRBV24-1	TRBJ2-1	.	CATSDWLSDEQFF	TGTGCCACCAGTGATTGGCTCTCTGATGAGCAGTTCTTC
.	17	TRBV12-3/TRBV12-4	TRBJ2-4	.	CASSQLPGLKAKNIQYF	TGTGCCAGCAGCCAACTCCCGGGACTCAAAGCCAAAAACATTCAGTACTTC
.	15	TRBV6-2/TRBV6-3	TRBJ2-1	TRBD2	CASSYGLSGGVQQFF	TGTGCCAGCAGTTACGGGCTTAGCGGGGGGGTCCAGCAGTTCTTC
.	13	TRBV11-2	TRBJ1-1	TRBD1	CASSGDRLAEAFF	TGTGCCAGCAGCGGGGACAGACTTGCTGAAGCTTTCTTT
many	14	TRBV5-1	TRBJ2-6	.	CASSPNSGANVLTF	TGCGCCAGCAGCCCTAACTCTGGGGCCAACGTCCTGACTTTC
few	15	TRBV7-3	TRBJ2-5	.	CASSSGPGARETQYF	TGTGCCAGCAGCTCCGGACCGGGGGCGAGGGAGACCCAGTACTTC
.	19	TRBV6-1	TRBJ1-1	.	CASSEDFGKRVKLNTEAFF	TGTGCCAGCAGTGAAGACTTTGGGAAACGCGTGAAGCTGAACACTGAAGCTTTCTTT